These T cell receptor beta chains were read from a single sample in a study of long-term antiretroviral therapy in people with HIV. TCRdb's table, derived via immunoSEQ multiplex PCR, lists solely in-frame clones and lacks some. The table shows under 30,000 clones, with approximately 86% occurring only once. Here the sequenced sample was unsorted PBMCs, taken 1.8 years before starting antiretroviral therapy. These receptors all come from a middle-aged man with HIV. Both conserved end residues are part of each CDR3. D genes are given only for firm matches. Expanded clones are given a class, and other clones once, few, many or no size at all.

clone size: .; V gene: TRBV27; D gene: TRBD2; J gene: TRBJ2-1; CDR3 length: 20; CDR3 protein: CASSPIRTGAGTSGYNEQFF; CDR3 DNA: TGTGCCAGCAGTCCAATCCGGACAGGAGCCGGGACTAGCGGCTACAATGAGCAGTTCTTC
clone size: few; V gene: TRBV18; D gene: TRBD1; J gene: TRBJ1-4; CDR3 length: 16; CDR3 protein: CASSWPGQGFNEKLFF; CDR3 DNA: TGTGCCAGCTCTTGGCCGGGACAGGGATTCAATGAAAAACTGTTTTTT
clone size: .; V gene: TRBV7-2; D gene: .; J gene: TRBJ2-5; CDR3 length: 14; CDR3 protein: CASTSTRVAETQYF; CDR3 DNA: TGTGCCAGCACCTCGACACGGGTAGCGGAGACCCAGTACTTC
clone size: .; V gene: TRBV10-3; D gene: TRBD1; J gene: TRBJ2-7; CDR3 length: 15; CDR3 protein: CAISRRGTGDGEQYF; CDR3 DNA: TGTGCCATCAGCCGAAGAGGGACAGGGGATGGCGAGCAGTACTTC
clone size: once; V gene: TRBV5-6; D gene: TRBD1; J gene: TRBJ1-1; CDR3 length: 14; CDR3 protein: CASSLDRGQTEAFF; CDR3 DNA: TGTGCCAGCAGCTTGGACAGGGGGCAAACTGAAGCTTTCTTT
clone size: .; V gene: TRBV5-4; D gene: .; J gene: TRBJ2-3; CDR3 length: 15; CDR3 protein: CASSLAGGGPDTQYF; CDR3 DNA: TGTGCCAGCAGCTTGGCCGGCGGGGGCCCAGATACGCAGTATTTT
clone size: once; V gene: TRBV9; D gene: .; J gene: TRBJ1-3; CDR3 length: 15; CDR3 protein: CASSAQQGGGNTIYF; CDR3 DNA: TGTGCCAGCAGCGCACAACAGGGAGGTGGAAACACCATATATTTT
clone size: few; V gene: TRBV7-7; D gene: TRBD2; J gene: TRBJ2-3; CDR3 length: 16; CDR3 protein: CASSPSGTRRTDTQYF; CDR3 DNA: TGTGCTAGCAGCCCTTCCGGGACTAGGCGCACAGATACGCAGTATTTT
clone size: .; V gene: TRBV27; D gene: TRBD1; J gene: TRBJ2-2; CDR3 length: 19; CDR3 protein: CASSFPNLRDRADTGELFF; CDR3 DNA: TGTGCCAGCAGTTTCCCCAACCTCCGGGACAGGGCGGACACCGGGGAGCTGTTTTTT
clone size: few; V gene: TRBV6-5; D gene: .; J gene: TRBJ2-7; CDR3 length: 14; CDR3 protein: CASVAPAAPFEQYF; CDR3 DNA: TGTGCCAGCGTCGCCCCGGCGGCTCCATTCGAGCAGTACTTC
clone size: .; V gene: TRBV28; D gene: TRBD1; J gene: TRBJ2-5; CDR3 length: 15; CDR3 protein: CASRPLQGMGETQYF; CDR3 DNA: TGTGCCAGCAGACCTCTACAGGGGATGGGAGAGACCCAGTACTTC
clone size: .; V gene: TRBV7-2; D gene: .; J gene: TRBJ2-4; CDR3 length: 15; CDR3 protein: CASSEGSYSGNIQYF; CDR3 DNA: TGTGCCAGCAGCGAAGGGTCTTATAGTGGAAACATTCAGTACTTC
clone size: .; V gene: TRBV28; D gene: TRBD1; J gene: TRBJ2-4; CDR3 length: 16; CDR3 protein: CASSLPGQGLGNIQYF; CDR3 DNA: TGTGCCAGCAGTTTACCGGGACAGGGTTTAGGTAACATTCAGTACTTC
clone size: .; V gene: TRBV5-6; D gene: .; J gene: TRBJ2-7; CDR3 length: 14; CDR3 protein: CASSLRAATYEQYF; CDR3 DNA: TGTGCCAGCAGCTTGAGGGCAGCAACCTACGAGCAGTACTTC
clone size: .; V gene: TRBV6-1; D gene: .; J gene: TRBJ1-2; CDR3 length: 14; CDR3 protein: CASSEVWAGYGYTF; CDR3 DNA: TGTGCCAGCAGTGAAGTTTGGGCAGGCTATGGCTACACCTTC
clone size: .; V gene: TRBV29-1; D gene: .; J gene: TRBJ1-1; CDR3 length: 13; CDR3 protein: CSVDRGQNTEAFF; CDR3 DNA: TGCAGCGTTGATAGGGGACAAAACACTGAAGCTTTCTTT
clone size: .; V gene: TRBV7-7; D gene: TRBD1; J gene: TRBJ2-2; CDR3 length: 13; CDR3 protein: CASSHRGAGELFF; CDR3 DNA: TGTGCCAGCAGCCACAGGGGTGCCGGGGAGCTGTTTTTT
clone size: .; V gene: TRBV7-9; D gene: .; J gene: TRBJ1-4; CDR3 length: 14; CDR3 protein: CASSLRGLSEKLFF; CDR3 DNA: TGTGCCAGCAGCTTAAGGGGGTTGAGTGAAAAACTGTTTTTT
clone size: .; V gene: TRBV4-3; D gene: .; J gene: TRBJ2-5; CDR3 length: 18; CDR3 protein: CASSQDLEVGGAKETQYF; CDR3 DNA: TGCGCCAGCAGCCAAGATTTGGAAGTCGGCGGGGCAAAAGAGACCCAGTACTTC
clone size: .; V gene: TRBV11-1; D gene: .; J gene: TRBJ2-1; CDR3 length: 13; CDR3 protein: CASSFDGWNEQFF; CDR3 DNA: TGTGCCAGCAGCTTTGACGGGTGGAATGAGCAGTTCTTC
clone size: .; V gene: TRBV20-1; D gene: TRBD1; J gene: TRBJ1-2; CDR3 length: 11; CDR3 protein: CSAWGQGGYTF; CDR3 DNA: TGCAGTGCCTGGGGACAGGGCGGCTACACCTTC
clone size: .; V gene: TRBV7-2; D gene: .; J gene: TRBJ1-5; CDR3 length: 16; CDR3 protein: CASSLEGGFGNQPQHF; CDR3 DNA: TGTGCCAGCAGCTTAGAGGGGGGGTTCGGCAATCAGCCCCAGCATTTT
clone size: .; V gene: TRBV11-1; D gene: .; J gene: TRBJ2-7; CDR3 length: 15; CDR3 protein: CASSFLGAKGYEQYF; CDR3 DNA: TGTGCCAGCAGCTTTTTGGGGGCGAAGGGGTACGAGCAGTACTTC
clone size: .; V gene: TRBV6-6; D gene: .; J gene: TRBJ2-3; CDR3 length: 15; CDR3 protein: CASSLDGEITEGQYF; CDR3 DNA: TGTGCCAGCAGTTTGGACGGGGAAATCACAGAGGGGCAGTATTTT
clone size: .; V gene: TRBV6-4; D gene: .; J gene: TRBJ2-2; CDR3 length: 12; CDR3 protein: CASSEEEGELFF; CDR3 DNA: TGTGCCAGCAGTGAAGAAGAAGGGGAGCTGTTTTTT